In its sample, the clone carrying this T cell receptor beta chain was seen a few times. As yet, its antigen is unknown. This entry comes from a study of response to subunit inactivated influenza vaccine. General study results and limits: Authors suggested each seasonal influenza vaccination recruits few new T cells.

Using its own MiXCR run on the RT-PCR reads, TCRdb lists one record per CDR3 protein. The sample carries 630,000 or so distinct CDR3 sequences, 15% to 17% recorded once. With 1 base removed from V and 2 bases from J, the gap between germline ends came to 11 bases. Germline lookup yields CDR1 LNHDA and CDR2 SQIVND (reference sequence). The CDR3 spans 15 residues. The source is a man in his fifties or sixties who received an inactivated influenza vaccine. The material was PBMCs from blood, obtained approximately 12 days after vaccination. The rearrangement links TRBV19 to TRBJ2-5; D call uncertain. CDR3 in amino acids: CASSIVLGPQETQYF. The CDR3 DNA follows: TGTGCCAGTAGTATAGTTTTAGGGCCACAAGAGACCCAGTACTTC.